The sequence of this T cell receptor beta chain was determined in a study of blood T cell repertoires in COVID-19. For the study at large: Sites in the United States, Italy and Spain provided acute and convalescent COVID-19 samples. T cells, B-cell-depleted T cells, or PBMCs supplied cDNA or gDNA.

There are 12 residues in the CDR3. The V end was cut by 5 bases, the J end by 5 bases, with 10 bases between. CDR1 and CDR2 (germline): KGHSH, LQKENI. In the source study's methods: Estimates of nucleated cell counts were drawn from the amplification of reference gene primers. The data were produced by immunoSEQ multiplex PCR, yet TCRdb's version contains in-frame clones alone and is incomplete. The V and J calls and clone size are taken from that table; D and trimming were inferred from the DNA. This sample has tens of thousands of clones, with 84% found just once. The chain has TRBV18 and TRBJ2-7; possibly TRBD2 for D (6 bases). This receptor was obtained from a man aged 55 to 70 with acute or convalescent COVID-19. The sequenced material came from peripheral blood. The CDR3: CASSAGTHEQYV. Written as DNA, the CDR3 is TGTGCCAGCTCAGCTGGGACTCACGAGCAGTACGTC.